The 8 T cell receptor beta chains presented below share a single source sample, sequenced in a study of blood T cell repertoires in COVID-19. Assay used: immunoSEQ multiplex PCR; TCRdb lists only in-frame clones, some missing. Among 300,000 to 350,000 clones listed, roughly 88% were seen once. Sequenced input: PBMCs or T cells enriched from blood (not recorded which). Receptors originate from a man aged 25 to 40 who had recovered from COVID-19.

The chain combines TRBV5-1 with TRBJ1-2; 8 nucleotides align to TRBD1. Looked up from germline, CDR1 is SGHRS and CDR2 is YFSETQ. The trim removed 4 bases at V and 5 bases at J, leaving 7 bases unmatched. The CDR3 has 14 amino acids. CDR3 sequence reads: CASSPPGQAYGYTF. The DNA of the CDR3 is TGCGCCAGCAGCCCTCCGGGACAGGCATATGGCTACACCTTC.

The rearrangement joins TRBV5-6 to TRBJ2-1, with 10 bases lining up with TRBD2. Germline values: CDR1 SGHDT, CDR2 YYEEEE. The CDR3 is made up of 16 amino acids. Trimming at V came to 6 bases and at J to 0 bases, leaving 6 bases not matched to a gene. This chain's CDR3 is CASTPSGGRSYNEQFF. For the CDR3, the DNA is TGTGCCAGCACCCCTAGCGGGGGACGCTCCTACAATGAGCAGTTCTTC.

The genes are TRBV6-4 and TRBJ2-3, with D unresolved. Germline V gene lookup returns CDR1 MRHNA and CDR2 SNTAGT. There are 14 residues in the CDR3. Trimming pared 11 bases from V and 2 bases from J, leaving 17 bases between. CDR3 protein: CAGYTVGLTDTQYF. CDR3 nucleotide sequence: TGTGCCGGCTATACGGTGGGCCTCACAGATACGCAGTATTTT.

The chain recombines TRBV7-2 with TRBJ1-2, with 9 bases matching TRBD1. Trimming took 4 bases from V and 12 from J; bases not matched to a gene: 9. CDR1 and CDR2 from the germline V gene are SGHTA and FQGNSA. The CDR3 covers 13 residues. CDR3 nucleotide sequence: TGTGCCAGCAGCTACGGGACAGGGATCGATGACACCTTC. This codes for CASSYGTGIDDTF.

The chain joins TRBV5-1 to TRBJ1-1; no definite D call. The germline CDR1 and CDR2 sequences are SGHRS and YFSETQ. Between the trimmed V and J ends, which lost 5 bases and 0 bases, there was a span of 14 bases. This CDR3 is built from 15 residues. CDR3 in amino acids: CASSPDINLNTEAFF. In DNA form, the CDR3 reads TGCGCCAGCAGTCCTGACATAAACCTGAACACTGAAGCTTTCTTT.

The chain employs TRBV3-1 (or the pseudogene TRBV3-2) and TRBJ1-1; D remains unclear. The CDR3 has 14 amino acids. Germline V gives CDR1 LGHDT, CDR2 YNNKEL (reference sequence). V was trimmed by 2 bases and J by 8 bases, leaving 15 bases between them. Written as DNA, the CDR3 is TGTGCCAGCAGCCAATCTGAAACTAGTCGAGAAGCTTTCTTT. Its translation: CASSQSETSREAFF.

This clone has only one observation. The gene calls are TRBV24-1 and TRBJ2-1, with 11 bases fitting TRBD1. The CDR3 sequence is 14 residues long. CDR1 KGHDR and CDR2 SFDVKD come from the germline V gene. With V trimmed by 6 bases and J by 8 bases, 5 bases remained unmatched. CDR3 DNA sequence: TGTGCCACCAGTAATCCGGGACAGGGGGATGAGCAGTTCTTC. Its protein product is CATSNPGQGDEQFF.

This chain links TRBV9 with TRBJ2-3, with 9 nucleotides matching TRBD1. Per the germline V gene, CDR1 is SGDLS and CDR2 is YYNGEE. This CDR3 is 20 amino acids long. V lost 4 bases and J lost 0; bases outside the gene matches: 18. The chain's CDR3 is CASSSRKGQGGLPSTDTQYF. CDR3 bases: TGTGCCAGCAGCTCGAGAAAGGGACAGGGAGGACTTCCTAGCACAGATACGCAGTATTTT.